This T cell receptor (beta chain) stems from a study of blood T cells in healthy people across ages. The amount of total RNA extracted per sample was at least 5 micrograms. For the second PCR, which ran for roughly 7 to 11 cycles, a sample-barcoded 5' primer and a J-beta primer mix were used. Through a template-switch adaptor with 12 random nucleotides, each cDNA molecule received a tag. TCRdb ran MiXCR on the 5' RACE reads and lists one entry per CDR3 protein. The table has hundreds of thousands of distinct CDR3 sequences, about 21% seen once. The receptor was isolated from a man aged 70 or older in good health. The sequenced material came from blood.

CDR3 nucleotides: TGTGCCAGCAGTTTTCTTCAGCCCCAGCATTTT. As protein: CASSFLQPQHF. The chain carries TRBV12-3 or TRBV12-4 and TRBJ1-5; D unresolved. Trimming removed 3 bases from V and 6 bases from J, with 3 bases in between. CDR3 length equals 11 residues.